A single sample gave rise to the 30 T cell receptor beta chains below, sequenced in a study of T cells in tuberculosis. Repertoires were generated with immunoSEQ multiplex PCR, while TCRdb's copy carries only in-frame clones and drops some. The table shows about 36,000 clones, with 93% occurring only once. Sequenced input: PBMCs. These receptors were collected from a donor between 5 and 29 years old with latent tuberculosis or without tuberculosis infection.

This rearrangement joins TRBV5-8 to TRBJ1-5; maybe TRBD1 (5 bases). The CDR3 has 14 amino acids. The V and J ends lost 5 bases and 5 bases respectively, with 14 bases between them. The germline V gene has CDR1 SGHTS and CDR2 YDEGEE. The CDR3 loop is CASRLPKGHQPQHF. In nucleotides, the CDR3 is TGTGCCAGCAGGCTCCCGAAGGGGCATCAGCCCCAGCATTTT.

The CDR3 spells CASSSNRGLNTGELFF. As DNA, the CDR3 is TGTGCCAGCAGCTCTAACAGGGGACTGAACACCGGGGAGCTGTTTTTT. The chain has TRBV5-4 and TRBJ2-2; D possibly corresponds to TRBD1 (7 bases). CDR3 length: 16 amino acids. Germline values: CDR1 SGHNT, CDR2 YYREEE (reference sequence). V was pared by 3 bases and J by 1 base, with 13 bases between.

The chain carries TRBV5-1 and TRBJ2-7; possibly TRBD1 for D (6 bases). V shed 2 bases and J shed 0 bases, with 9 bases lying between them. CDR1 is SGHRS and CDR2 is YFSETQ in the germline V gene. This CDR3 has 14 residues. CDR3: CASSFSGDSYEQYF. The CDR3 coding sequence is TGCGCCAGCAGCTTCTCAGGGGACTCCTACGAGCAGTACTTC.

The DNA of the CDR3 is TGTGCCAGCAGTGAATTGACAGGGGGCTTCTACGAGCAGTACTTC. Residues: CASSELTGGFYEQYF. This chain connects TRBV6-1 to TRBJ2-7, with 10 bases that match TRBD1. The CDR3 has 15 amino acids. From germline, CDR1 is MNHNS and CDR2 SASEGT. With V trimmed by 2 bases and J by 3 bases, 4 bases remained unmatched.

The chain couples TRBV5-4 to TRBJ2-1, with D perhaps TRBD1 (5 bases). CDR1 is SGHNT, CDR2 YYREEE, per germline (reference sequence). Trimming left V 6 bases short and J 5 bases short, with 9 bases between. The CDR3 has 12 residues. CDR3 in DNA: TGTGCCAGCACCACGACAGACAATGAGCAGTTCTTC. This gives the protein CASTTTDNEQFF.

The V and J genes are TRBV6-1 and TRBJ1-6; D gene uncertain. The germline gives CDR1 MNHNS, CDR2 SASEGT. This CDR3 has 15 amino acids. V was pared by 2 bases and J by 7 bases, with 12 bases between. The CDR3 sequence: CASSEFRGSNSPLHF. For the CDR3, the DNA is TGTGCCAGCAGTGAATTTAGAGGCAGCAATTCACCCCTCCACTTT.

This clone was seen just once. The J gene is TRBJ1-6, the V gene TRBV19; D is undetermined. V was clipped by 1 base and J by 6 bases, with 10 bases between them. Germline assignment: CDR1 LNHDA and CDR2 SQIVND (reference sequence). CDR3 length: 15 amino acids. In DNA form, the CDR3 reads TGTGCCAGTAGTATAGGAGGCTTTGGTAATTCACCCCTCCACTTT. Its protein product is CASSIGGFGNSPLHF. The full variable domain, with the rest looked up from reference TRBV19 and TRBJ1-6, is DGGITQSPKYLFRKEGQNVTLSCEQNLNHDAMYWYRQDPGQGLRLIYYSQIVNDFQKGDIAEGYSVSREKKESFPLTVTSAQKNPTAFYLCASSIGGFGNSPLHFGNGTRLTVT.

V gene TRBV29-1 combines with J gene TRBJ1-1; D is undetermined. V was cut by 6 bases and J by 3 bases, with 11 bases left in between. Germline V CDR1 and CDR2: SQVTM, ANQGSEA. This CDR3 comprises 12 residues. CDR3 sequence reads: CSVRRADTEAFF. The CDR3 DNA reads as TGCAGCGTAAGGAGGGCGGACACTGAAGCTTTCTTT. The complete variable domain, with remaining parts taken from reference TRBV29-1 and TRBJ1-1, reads SAVISQKPSRDICQRGTSLTIQCQVDSQVTMMFWYRQQPGQSLTLIATANQGSEATYESGFVIDKFPISRPNLTFSTLTVSNMSPEDSSIYLCSVRRADTEAFFGQGTRLTVV.

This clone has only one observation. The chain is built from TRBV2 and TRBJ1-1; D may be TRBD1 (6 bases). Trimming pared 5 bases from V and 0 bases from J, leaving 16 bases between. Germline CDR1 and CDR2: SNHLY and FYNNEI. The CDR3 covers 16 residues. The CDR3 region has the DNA TGTGCCAGCAGTAATACTCGGACAGCCATGAACACTGAAGCTTTCTTT. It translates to CASSNTRTAMNTEAFF. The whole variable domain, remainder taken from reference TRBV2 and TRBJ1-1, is EPEVTQTPSHQVTQMGQEVILRCVPISNHLYFYWYRQILGQKVEFLVSFYNNEISEKSEIFDDQFSVERPDGSNFTLKIRSTKLEDSAMYFCASSNTRTAMNTEAFFGQGTRLTVV.

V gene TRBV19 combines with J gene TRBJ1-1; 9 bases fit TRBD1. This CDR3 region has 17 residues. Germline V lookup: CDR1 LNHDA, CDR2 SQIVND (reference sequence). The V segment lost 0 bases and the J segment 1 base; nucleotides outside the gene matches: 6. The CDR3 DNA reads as TGTGCCAGTAGTATAGATCGAGACAGGGGGTCGAACACTGAAGCTTTCTTT. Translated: CASSIDRDRGSNTEAFF.

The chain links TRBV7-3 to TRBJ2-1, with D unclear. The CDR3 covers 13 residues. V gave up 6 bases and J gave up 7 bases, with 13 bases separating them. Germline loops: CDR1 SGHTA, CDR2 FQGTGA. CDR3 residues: CASSGPSVNEQFF. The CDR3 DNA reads TGTGCCAGCAGTGGGCCCTCGGTAAATGAGCAGTTCTTC.

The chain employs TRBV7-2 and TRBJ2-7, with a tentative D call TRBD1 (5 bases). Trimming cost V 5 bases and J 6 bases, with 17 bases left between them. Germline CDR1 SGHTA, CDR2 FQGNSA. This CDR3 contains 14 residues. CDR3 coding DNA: TGTGCCAGCAGCCCCCCGCGACAGACGTCCGAGCAGTACTTC. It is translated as CASSPPRQTSEQYF.

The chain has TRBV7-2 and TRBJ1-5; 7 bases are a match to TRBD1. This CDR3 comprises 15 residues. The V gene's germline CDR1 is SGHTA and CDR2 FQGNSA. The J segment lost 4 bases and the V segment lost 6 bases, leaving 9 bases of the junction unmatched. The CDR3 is CASRSPGTANQPQHF. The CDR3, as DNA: TGTGCCAGCAGATCACCCGGGACAGCAAATCAGCCCCAGCATTTT.

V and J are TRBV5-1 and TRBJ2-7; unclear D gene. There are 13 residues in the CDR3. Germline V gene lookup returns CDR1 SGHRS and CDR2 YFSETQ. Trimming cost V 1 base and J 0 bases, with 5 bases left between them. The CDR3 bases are TGCGCCAGCAGCTTGTCTAGCTCCTACGAGCAGTACTTC. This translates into CASSLSSSYEQYF.

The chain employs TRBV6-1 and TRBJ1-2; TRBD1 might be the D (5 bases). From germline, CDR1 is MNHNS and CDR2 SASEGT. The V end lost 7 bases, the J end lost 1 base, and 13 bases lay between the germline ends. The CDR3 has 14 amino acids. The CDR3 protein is CASTIAGGNYGYTF. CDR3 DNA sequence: TGTGCCAGCACGATCGCGGGGGGTAACTATGGCTACACCTTC.

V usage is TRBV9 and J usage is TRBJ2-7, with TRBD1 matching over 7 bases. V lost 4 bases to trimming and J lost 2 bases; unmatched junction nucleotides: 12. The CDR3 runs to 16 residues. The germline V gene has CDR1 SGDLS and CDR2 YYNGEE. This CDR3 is CASSPPPGQFTYEQYF. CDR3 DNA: TGTGCCAGCAGCCCACCTCCGGGACAGTTTACCTACGAGCAGTACTTC.

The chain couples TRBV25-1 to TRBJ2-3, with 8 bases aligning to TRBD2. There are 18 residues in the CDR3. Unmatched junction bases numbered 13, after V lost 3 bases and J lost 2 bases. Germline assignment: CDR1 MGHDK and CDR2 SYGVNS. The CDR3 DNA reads TGTGCCAGCAGTGAGCGGGACGCGGGGGGTCTGATCACAGATACGCAGTATTTT. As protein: CASSERDAGGLITDTQYF.

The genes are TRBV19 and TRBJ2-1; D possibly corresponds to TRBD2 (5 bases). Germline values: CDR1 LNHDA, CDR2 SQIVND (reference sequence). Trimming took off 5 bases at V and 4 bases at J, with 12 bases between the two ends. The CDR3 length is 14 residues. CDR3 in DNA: TGTGCCAGTAGTCTCCGGGGTTCTTACAATGAGCAGTTCTTC. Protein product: CASSLRGSYNEQFF.

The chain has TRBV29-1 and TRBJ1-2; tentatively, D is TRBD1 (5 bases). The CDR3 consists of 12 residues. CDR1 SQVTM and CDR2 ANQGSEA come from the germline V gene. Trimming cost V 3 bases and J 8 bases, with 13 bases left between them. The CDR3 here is CSVEGQGIGYTF. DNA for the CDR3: TGCAGCGTTGAGGGCCAGGGTATAGGCTACACCTTC.

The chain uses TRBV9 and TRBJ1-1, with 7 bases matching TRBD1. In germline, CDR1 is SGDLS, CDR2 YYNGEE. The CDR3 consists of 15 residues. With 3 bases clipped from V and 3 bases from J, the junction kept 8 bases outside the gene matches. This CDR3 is CASSALIQGYTEAFF. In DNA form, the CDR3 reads TGTGCCAGCAGCGCCTTAATACAGGGGTACACTGAAGCTTTCTTT.

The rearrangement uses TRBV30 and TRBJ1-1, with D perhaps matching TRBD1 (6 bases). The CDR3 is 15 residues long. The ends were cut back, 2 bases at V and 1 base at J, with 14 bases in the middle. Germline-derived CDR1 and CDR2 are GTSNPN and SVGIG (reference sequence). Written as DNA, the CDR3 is TGTGCCTGGAGTTGGGACACCCGGGGGAACACTGAAGCTTTCTTT. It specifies CAWSWDTRGNTEAFF.

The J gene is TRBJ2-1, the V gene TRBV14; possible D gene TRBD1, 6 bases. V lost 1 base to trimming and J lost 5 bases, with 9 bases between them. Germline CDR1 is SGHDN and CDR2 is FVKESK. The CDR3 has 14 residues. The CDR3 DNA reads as TGTGCCAGCAGCCAAGTCTACAGGGACAATGAGCAGTTCTTC. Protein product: CASSQVYRDNEQFF. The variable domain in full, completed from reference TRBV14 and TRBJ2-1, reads EAGVTQFPSHSVIEKGQTVTLRCDPISGHDNLYWYRRVMGKEIKFLLHFVKESKQDESGMPNNRFLAERTGGTYSTLKVQPAELEDSGVYFCASSQVYRDNEQFFGPGTRLTVL.

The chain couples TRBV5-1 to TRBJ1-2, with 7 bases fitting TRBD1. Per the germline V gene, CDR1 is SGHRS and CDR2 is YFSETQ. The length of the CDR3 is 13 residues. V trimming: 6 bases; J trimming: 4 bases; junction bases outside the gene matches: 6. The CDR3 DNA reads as TGCGCCAGCACAGGACAGGAATCCTATGGCTACACCTTC. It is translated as CASTGQESYGYTF.

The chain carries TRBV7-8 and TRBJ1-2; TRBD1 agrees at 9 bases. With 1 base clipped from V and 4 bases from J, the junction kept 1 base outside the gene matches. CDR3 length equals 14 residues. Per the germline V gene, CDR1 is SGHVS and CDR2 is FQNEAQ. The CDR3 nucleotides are TGTGCCAGCAGCTTAGGGGGACAGGGCTATGGCTACACCTTC. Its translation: CASSLGGQGYGYTF.

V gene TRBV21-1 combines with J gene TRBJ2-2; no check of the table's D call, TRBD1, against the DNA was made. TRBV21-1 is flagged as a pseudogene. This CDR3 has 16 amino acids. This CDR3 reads CASSKVATGYTGELFF. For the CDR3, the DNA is TGTGCCAGCAGCAAAGTAGCGACAGGGTACACCGGGGAGCTGTTTTTT.

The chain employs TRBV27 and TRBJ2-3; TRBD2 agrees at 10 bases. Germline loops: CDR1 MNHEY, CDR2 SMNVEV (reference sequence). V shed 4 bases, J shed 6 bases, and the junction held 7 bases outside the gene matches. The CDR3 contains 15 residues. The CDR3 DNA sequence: TGTGCCAGCAGTTCAGAGACTAGCGGGTACGATACGCAGTATTTT. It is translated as CASSSETSGYDTQYF.

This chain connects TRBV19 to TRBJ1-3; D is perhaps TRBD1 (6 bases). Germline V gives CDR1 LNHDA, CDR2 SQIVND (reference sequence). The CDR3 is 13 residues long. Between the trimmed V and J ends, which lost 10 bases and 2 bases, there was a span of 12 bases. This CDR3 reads CATPGDTGNTIYF. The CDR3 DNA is TGTGCCACACCCGGGGACACTGGAAACACCATATATTTT.

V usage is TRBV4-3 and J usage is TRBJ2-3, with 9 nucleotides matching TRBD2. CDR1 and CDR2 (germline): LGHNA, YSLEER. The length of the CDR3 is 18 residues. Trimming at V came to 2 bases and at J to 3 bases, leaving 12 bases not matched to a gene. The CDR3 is CASSQTRAAGGLTDTQYF. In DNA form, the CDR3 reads TGCGCCAGCAGCCAAACCCGGGCGGCGGGGGGGCTGACAGATACGCAGTATTTT.

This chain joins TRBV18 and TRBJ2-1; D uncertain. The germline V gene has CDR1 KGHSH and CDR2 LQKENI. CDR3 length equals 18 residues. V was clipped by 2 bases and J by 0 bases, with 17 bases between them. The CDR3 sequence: CASSPLITRRSSYNEQFF. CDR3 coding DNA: TGTGCCAGCTCACCATTGATCACGCGTAGGAGCTCCTACAATGAGCAGTTCTTC.

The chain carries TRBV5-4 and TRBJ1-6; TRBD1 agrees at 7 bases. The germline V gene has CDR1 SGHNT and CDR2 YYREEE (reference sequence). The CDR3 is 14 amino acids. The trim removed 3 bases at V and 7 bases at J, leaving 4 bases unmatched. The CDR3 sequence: CASSSQGRNSPLHF. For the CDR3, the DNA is TGTGCCAGCAGCTCACAGGGGCGAAATTCACCCCTCCACTTT.